Below, 20 T cell receptor beta chains from the same sample are listed, as sequenced in a study of graft-versus-host responses after intestinal transplantation (dated by TCRdb to the early 2020s). Explained via the paper, the time point label denotes: cells obtained before transplantation from donor or recipient. These receptors lack a known antigen. Receptor libraries were prepared by the immunoSEQ multiplex PCR assay. This immuneACCESS table, as held by TCRdb, lists in-frame sequences with V and J called but not all clones. Of the missing ones, under half trace to an unresolved V gene in checked studies; the others have no known cause. The sample yields some 76,000 clones; roughly 84% were counted once. Clones ranked in the top ten supply around 8% of the sample. Sample: unstimulated CD8+ T cells sorted from spleen or lymph node cells, taken before transplant. The receptors were sampled from a human donor who was the organ donor for an intestinal transplant.

The chain is built from TRBV7-9 and TRBJ1-1; 7 bases match TRBD1. In germline, CDR1 is SEHNR, CDR2 FQNEAQ (reference sequence). The CDR3 contains 13 residues. V lost 0 bases and J lost 6; bases outside the gene matches: 1. This CDR3 reads CASSLAQGSEAFF. The DNA for the CDR3 is TGTGCCAGCAGCTTAGCACAGGGGTCTGAAGCTTTCTTT.

This clone was counted between two and nine times. This chain uses TRBV27 with TRBJ2-3; D ambiguous. Germline V gives CDR1 MNHEY, CDR2 SMNVEV (reference sequence). The CDR3 extends over 15 amino acids. The V gene lost 8 bases and the J gene lost 0 bases, with 15 bases spanning the gap. CDR3 loop: CASLLPGTSTDTQYF. The DNA for the CDR3 is TGTGCCAGCCTCCTTCCAGGTACTAGCACAGATACGCAGTATTTT.

Only one count was recorded for this clone. The chain carries TRBV27 and TRBJ2-5, with TRBD1 matching over 9 bases. This CDR3 is 19 amino acids long. V lost 6 bases and J lost 1; bases outside the gene matches: 18. The germline CDR1 and CDR2 sequences are MNHEY and SMNVEV (reference sequence). The CDR3 DNA reads as TGTGCCAGCAGCCCACAGGGGGCGTATGAGCTGGAGGTCCAAGAGACCCAGTACTTC. Its protein product is CASSPQGAYELEVQETQYF.

This chain links TRBV12-5 with TRBJ1-3, with D hard to call. CDR1 LGHNT and CDR2 FRNRAP come from the germline V gene. CDR3 length: 17 amino acids. Trimming removed 2 bases from V and 0 bases from J, with 14 bases in between. CDR3 in DNA: TGTGCTAGTGGTTTGACCCTAGAGGGTGACTCTGGAAACACCATATATTTT. This translates into CASGLTLEGDSGNTIYF.

The rearrangement links TRBV9 to TRBJ1-2; D may be TRBD1 (6 bases). Germline-derived CDR1 and CDR2 are SGDLS and YYNGEE. This CDR3 spans 16 amino acids. The V gene lost 0 bases and the J gene lost 4 bases, with 16 bases spanning the gap. CDR3 protein: CASSVATEGGSYGYTF. CDR3 in DNA: TGTGCCAGCAGCGTAGCTACGGAGGGGGGCTCCTATGGCTACACCTTC.

This clone occurred a few times. The chain links TRBV7-9 to TRBJ2-3; 8 positions agree with TRBD1. The germline CDR1 and CDR2 sequences are SEHNR and FQNEAQ (reference sequence). Losses at the gene ends were 7 bases for V and 2 bases for J; bases not matched to a gene: 5. There are 14 residues in the CDR3. CDR3 nucleotide sequence: TGTGCCAGCAAGGACAGGGCTTACACAGATACGCAGTATTTT. This codes for CASKDRAYTDTQYF. The full variable domain, completed using reference TRBV7-9 and TRBJ2-3, is DTGVSQNPRHKITKRGQNVTFRCDPISEHNRLYWYRQTLGQGPEFLTYFQNEAQLEKSRLLSDRFSAERPKGSFSTLEIQRTEQGDSAMYLCASKDRAYTDTQYFGPGTRLTVL.

V usage is TRBV27 and J usage is TRBJ1-3; D gene unclear. Per germline, CDR1 MNHEY and CDR2 SMNVEV (reference sequence). Trimming stripped 3 bases from V and 2 bases from J, with 5 bases between. The CDR3 covers 13 residues. The CDR3 sequence: CASSFGTGNTIYF. CDR3 sequence (DNA): TGTGCCAGCAGTTTTGGGACTGGAAACACCATATATTTT.

The chain uses TRBV27 and TRBJ2-7; possible D gene TRBD1, 5 bases. The CDR3 length is 14 residues. The V and J ends lost 3 bases and 3 bases respectively, with 12 bases between them. The germline gives CDR1 MNHEY, CDR2 SMNVEV (reference sequence). The CDR3 is CASSFASGNYEQYF. The CDR3 nucleotides are TGTGCCAGCAGTTTCGCCTCAGGGAACTACGAGCAGTACTTC.

V and J are TRBV7-8 and TRBJ2-7; D gene ambiguous. The CDR3 extends over 14 amino acids. Trimming left V 8 bases short and J 0 bases short, with 14 bases between. Germline V gene data show CDR1 as SGHVS and CDR2 as FQNEAQ. The CDR3 spells CASGYGPSSYEQYF. In DNA, the CDR3 is TGTGCCAGCGGATATGGCCCCAGCTCCTACGAGCAGTACTTC.

The chain is built from TRBV7-2 and TRBJ2-7; D is undetermined. The V gene lost 1 base and the J gene lost 0 bases, with 16 bases spanning the gap. Germline-derived CDR1 and CDR2 are SGHTA and FQGNSA. The CDR3 runs 17 residues. The CDR3 region has the DNA TGTGCCAGCAGCTTAGACAAAAGGAACGATCTCTCCTACGAGCAGTACTTC. Protein: CASSLDKRNDLSYEQYF.

The chain employs TRBV6-5 and TRBJ1-2; D is unresolved. The germline V gene encodes CDR1 MNHEY and CDR2 SVGAGI. The length of the CDR3 is 15 residues. Trimming took off 6 bases at V and 8 bases at J, with 22 bases between the two ends. CDR3 region: CASRPGRRTSGGYTF. As DNA, the CDR3 is TGTGCCAGCAGGCCCGGACGGCGAACCTCGGGGGGCTACACCTTC.

The chain carries TRBV10-3 and TRBJ2-3; 9 bases align to TRBD1. The V gene end was trimmed by 6 bases and the J gene end by 1 base; junction bases not matched to a gene: 14. This CDR3 region has 18 residues. Germline values: CDR1 ENHRY, CDR2 SYGVKD. In nucleotides, the CDR3 is TGTGCCATCAGACTTCCGGGACAGGGAAAGGTCGGCACAGATACGCAGTATTTT. The encoded protein is CAIRLPGQGKVGTDTQYF.

The chain links TRBV27 to TRBJ2-7; 10 bases are shared with TRBD2. CDR3 length: 14 amino acids. The V gene end was trimmed by 3 bases and the J gene end by 7 bases; junction bases not matched to a gene: 6. Per germline, CDR1 MNHEY and CDR2 SMNVEV (reference sequence). This chain's CDR3 is CASSFLAGAGEQYF. CDR3 nucleotide sequence: TGTGCCAGCAGTTTCCTAGCGGGGGCGGGGGAGCAGTACTTC.

The rearrangement uses TRBV19 and TRBJ1-6; D is uncertain. Germline V gene data show CDR1 as LNHDA and CDR2 as SQIVND (reference sequence). Trimming took 3 bases from V and 10 from J, leaving 13 bases between them. The CDR3 length is 14 residues. Written as DNA, the CDR3 is TGTGCCAGTAGTATGGGTCCTTCTACATCACCCCTCCACTTT. As protein: CASSMGPSTSPLHF. The entire variable domain, with the rest obtained from reference TRBV19 and TRBJ1-6, is as follows: DGGITQSPKYLFRKEGQNVTLSCEQNLNHDAMYWYRQDPGQGLRLIYYSQIVNDFQKGDIAEGYSVSREKKESFPLTVTSAQKNPTAFYLCASSMGPSTSPLHFGNGTRLTVT.

This clone came up once. The chain carries TRBV7-9 and TRBJ1-5; TRBD1 might be the D (6 bases). CDR3 length: 15 residues. Germline CDR1 is SEHNR and CDR2 is FQNEAQ (reference sequence). Trimming stripped 5 bases from V and 1 base from J, with 12 bases between. CDR3 coding DNA: TGTGCCAGCAGCCCAGGGGACCAGAGCAATCAGCCCCAGCATTTT. Translated: CASSPGDQSNQPQHF.

The chain is built from TRBV28 and TRBJ2-7; 9 bases map to TRBD1. With 3 bases clipped from V and 12 bases from J, the junction kept 6 bases outside the gene matches. The CDR3 totals 12 residues. CDR1 and CDR2 (germline): MDHEN, SYDVKM. The CDR3 coding sequence is TGTGCCAGCAGTTTCGAGGGGACAGGGTTGTACTTC. This translates into CASSFEGTGLYF.

This clone was observed once. CDR3 residues: CASRSAGGSTDTQYF. The CDR3, as DNA: TGTGCCAGCAGAAGCGCGGGGGGCTCCACAGATACGCAGTATTTT. The gene calls are TRBV27 and TRBJ2-3; 8 bases agree with TRBD2. The CDR3 is made up of 15 amino acids. Germline loops: CDR1 MNHEY, CDR2 SMNVEV (reference sequence). The trim removed 6 bases at V and 2 bases at J, leaving 7 bases unmatched.

This sequence joins TRBV5-6 and TRBJ2-7; the D is unclear. This CDR3 is built from 12 residues. From germline, CDR1 is SGHDT and CDR2 YYEEEE. Trimming took off 3 bases at V and 7 bases at J, with 11 bases between the two ends. DNA for the CDR3: TGTGCCAGCAGCTCTAGAGTCTTTGAGCAGTACTTC. Translation: CASSSRVFEQYF. Full variable domain (rest looked up from reference TRBV5-6 and TRBJ2-7): DAGVTQSPTHLIKTRGQQVTLRCSPKSGHDTVSWYQQALGQGPQFIFQYYEEEERQRGNFPDRFSGHQFPNYSSELNVNALLLGDSALYLCASSSRVFEQYFGPGTRLTVT.

The chain joins TRBV5-1 to TRBJ1-1, with no clear D. The CDR3 spans 14 residues. Trimming cost V 4 bases and J 1 base, with 11 bases left between them. The germline V gene has CDR1 SGHRS and CDR2 YFSETQ. The CDR3 DNA reads TGCGCCAGCAGCGGGGAAAACAGGAACACTGAAGCTTTCTTT. Its translation is CASSGENRNTEAFF.

The V call is TRBV7-8, the J call TRBJ2-7, with a weak D call TRBD1 (5 bases). V lost 8 bases and J 5 bases, leaving 16 bases between the germline ends. This CDR3 has 13 residues. The germline CDR1 and CDR2 sequences are SGHVS and FQNEAQ. The DNA of the CDR3 is TGTGCCAGCGGCAGCGCAGGGTTCCACGAGCAGTACTTC. This translates into CASGSAGFHEQYF.